This entry features one T cell receptor beta chain sequence. Its antigen is currently unknown. Donors were healthy Caucasian individuals from Russia aged about 6 to 90. This sample was included in a study of blood T cells in healthy people across ages. Whole-study findings and limits: Relative to aged donors, long-lived donors carried more naive CD4+ cells and displayed higher diversity.

Through a sample-barcoded 5' primer and a J-beta primer mix, a second PCR was run for roughly 6 to 12 cycles. Each cDNA molecule was tagged by a template-switch adaptor that had 12 random nucleotides. TCRdb re-called the 5' RACE reads through MiXCR, storing one row per CDR3 protein. The repertoire includes about 1.8 million distinct CDR3 sequences, approximately 50% of them detected once, and more than 2% sits in the top ten. CDR1 and CDR2 (germline): MNHNS, SASEGT. Trimming removed 6 bases from V and 0 bases from J, with 8 bases in between. The CDR3 totals 13 residues. The sequencing input was blood. This clonotype was obtained from a woman in her thirties or forties in good health. The J gene is TRBJ1-1, the V gene TRBV6-1; D ambiguous. This chain's CDR3 is CASRNNLNTEAFF. In nucleotides, the CDR3 is TGTGCCAGCAGGAACAATCTGAACACTGAAGCTTTCTTT.